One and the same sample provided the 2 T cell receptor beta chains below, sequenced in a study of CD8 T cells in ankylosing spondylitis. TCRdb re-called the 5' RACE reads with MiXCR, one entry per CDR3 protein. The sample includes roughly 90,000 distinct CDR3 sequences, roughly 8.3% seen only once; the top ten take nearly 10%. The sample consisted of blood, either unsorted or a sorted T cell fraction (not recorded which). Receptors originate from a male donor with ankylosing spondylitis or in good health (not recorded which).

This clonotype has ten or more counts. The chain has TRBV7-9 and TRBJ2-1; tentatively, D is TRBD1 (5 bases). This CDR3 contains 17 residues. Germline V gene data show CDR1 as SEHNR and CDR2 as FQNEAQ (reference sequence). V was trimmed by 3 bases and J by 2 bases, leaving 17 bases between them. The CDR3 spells CASSFKQASLAYNEQFF. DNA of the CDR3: TGTGCCAGCAGCTTTAAACAGGCCTCACTTGCCTACAATGAGCAGTTCTTC. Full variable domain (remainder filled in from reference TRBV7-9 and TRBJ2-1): DTGVSQNPRHKITKRGQNVTFRCDPISEHNRLYWYRQTLGQGPEFLTYFQNEAQLEKSRLLSDRFSAERPKGSFSTLEIQRTEQGDSAMYLCASSFKQASLAYNEQFFGPGTRLTVL.

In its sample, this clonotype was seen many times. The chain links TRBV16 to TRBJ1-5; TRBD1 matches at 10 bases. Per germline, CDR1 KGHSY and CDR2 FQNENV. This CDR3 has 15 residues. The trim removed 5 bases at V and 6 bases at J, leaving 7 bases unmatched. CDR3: CASSERQGAGQPQHF. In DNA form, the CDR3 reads TGTGCCAGCAGCGAACGACAGGGGGCGGGTCAGCCCCAGCATTTT.